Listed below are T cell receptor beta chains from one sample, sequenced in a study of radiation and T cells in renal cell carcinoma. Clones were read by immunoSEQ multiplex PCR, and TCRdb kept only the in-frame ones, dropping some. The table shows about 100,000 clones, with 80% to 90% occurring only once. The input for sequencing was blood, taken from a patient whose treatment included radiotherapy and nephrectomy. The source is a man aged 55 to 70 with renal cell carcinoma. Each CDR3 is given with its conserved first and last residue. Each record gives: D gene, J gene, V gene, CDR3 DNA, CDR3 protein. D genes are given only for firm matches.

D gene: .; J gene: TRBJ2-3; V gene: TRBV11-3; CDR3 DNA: TGTGCCAGCAGCCCAGGTTCTACCAGCACAGATACGCAGTATTTT; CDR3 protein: CASSPGSTSTDTQYF
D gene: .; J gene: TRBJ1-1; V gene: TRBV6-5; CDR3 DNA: TGTGCCAGCAGTTACGGGACACTTGCTTTCTTT; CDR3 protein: CASSYGTLAFF
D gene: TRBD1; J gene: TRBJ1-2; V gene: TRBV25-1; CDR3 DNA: TGTGCCAGCAGACCACAGGGGGCGGAGGGCTACACCTTC; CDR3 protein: CASRPQGAEGYTF
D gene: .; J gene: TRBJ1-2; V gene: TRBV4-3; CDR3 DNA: TGCGCCAGCAGCCAAGTGGCAGACTATGGCTACACCTTC; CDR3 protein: CASSQVADYGYTF
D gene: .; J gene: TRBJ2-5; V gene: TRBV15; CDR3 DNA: TGTGCCACCAGCAGAGATCTAGGGGGGTACCAAGAGACCCAGTACTTC; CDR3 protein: CATSRDLGGYQETQYF
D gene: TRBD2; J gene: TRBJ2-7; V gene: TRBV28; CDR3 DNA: TGTGCCAGCAGTTACCGCGGACTAGCGGAACCCTACGAGCAGTACTTC; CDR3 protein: CASSYRGLAEPYEQYF
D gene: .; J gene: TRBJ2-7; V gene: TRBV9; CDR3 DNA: TGTGCCAGCAGCGTAGGCCCTAGAAACGAGCAGTACTTC; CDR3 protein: CASSVGPRNEQYF
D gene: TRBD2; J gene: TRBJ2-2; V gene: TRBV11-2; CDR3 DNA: TGTGCCAGCAGCATCCGTGGGGGAGGGCCCGGCGGGGAGCTGTTTTTT; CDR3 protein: CASSIRGGGPGGELFF
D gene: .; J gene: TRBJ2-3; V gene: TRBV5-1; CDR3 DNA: TGCGCCAGCAGGCATTTTCCACTACCAGGGGCTAGCACAGATACGCAGTATTTT; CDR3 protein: CASRHFPLPGASTDTQYF
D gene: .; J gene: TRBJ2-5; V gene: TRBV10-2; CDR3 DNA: TGCGCCAGCAGTGAGTCGAAGGAGATACAAGAGACCCAGTACTTC; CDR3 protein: CASSESKEIQETQYF
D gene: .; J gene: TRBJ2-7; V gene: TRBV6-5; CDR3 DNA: TGTGCCAGTAGTAGCAGGGGCCAGGTCACCTACGAGCAGTACTTC; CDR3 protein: CASSSRGQVTYEQYF
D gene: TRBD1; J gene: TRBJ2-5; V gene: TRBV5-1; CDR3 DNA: TGCGCCAGCAGCAGGGGCCTGCCGGGACAGGGGACGGGAGAGACCCAGTACTTC; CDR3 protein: CASSRGLPGQGTGETQYF
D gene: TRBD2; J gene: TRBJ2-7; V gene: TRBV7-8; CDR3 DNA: TGTGCCAGCAGCTTATTGACTAGCGGGATAGACGAGCAGTACTTC; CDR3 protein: CASSLLTSGIDEQYF
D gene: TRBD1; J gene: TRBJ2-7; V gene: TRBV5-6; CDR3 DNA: TGTGCCAGCAGCTTGGGTGGACAGGTGCAGTACTTC; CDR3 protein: CASSLGGQVQYF
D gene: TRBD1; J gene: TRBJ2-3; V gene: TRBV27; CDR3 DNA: TGTGCCAGCCAGGGACAGGGGGCGGGAGATACGCAGTATTTT; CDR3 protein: CASQGQGAGDTQYF
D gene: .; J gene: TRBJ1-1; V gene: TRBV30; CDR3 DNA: TGTGCCTGGACGGGGTTAACCTCTGAAGCTTTCTTT; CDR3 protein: CAWTGLTSEAFF
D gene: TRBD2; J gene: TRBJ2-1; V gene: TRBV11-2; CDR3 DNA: TGTGCCAGCAGCCTGGGACTAGCCGACAATGAGCAGTTCTTC; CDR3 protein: CASSLGLADNEQFF
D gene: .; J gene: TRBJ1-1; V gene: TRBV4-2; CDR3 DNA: TGTGCCAGCAGCCAAGGCAGTTATGACACTGAAGCTTTCTTT; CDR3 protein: CASSQGSYDTEAFF
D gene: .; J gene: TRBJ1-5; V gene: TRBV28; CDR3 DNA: TGTGCCAGCAGACCACAGGGTAATCAGCCCCAGCATTTT; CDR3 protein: CASRPQGNQPQHF
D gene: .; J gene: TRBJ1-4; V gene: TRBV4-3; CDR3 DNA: TGCGCCAGCAGCCAAGATCTCGGGCCCAATGAAAAACTGTTTTTT; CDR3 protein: CASSQDLGPNEKLFF